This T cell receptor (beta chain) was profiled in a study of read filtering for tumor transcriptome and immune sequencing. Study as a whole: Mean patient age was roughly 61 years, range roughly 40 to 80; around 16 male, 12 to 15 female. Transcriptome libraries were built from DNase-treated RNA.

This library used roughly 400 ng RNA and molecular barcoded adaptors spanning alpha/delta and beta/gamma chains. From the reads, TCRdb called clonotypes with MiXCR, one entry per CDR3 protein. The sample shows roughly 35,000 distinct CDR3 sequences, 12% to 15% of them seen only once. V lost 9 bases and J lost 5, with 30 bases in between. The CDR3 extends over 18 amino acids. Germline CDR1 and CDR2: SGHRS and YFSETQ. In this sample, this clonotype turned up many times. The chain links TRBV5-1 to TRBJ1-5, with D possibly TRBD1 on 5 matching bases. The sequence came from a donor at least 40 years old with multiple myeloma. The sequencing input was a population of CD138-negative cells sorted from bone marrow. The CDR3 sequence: CATGPRQKVKPPHQPQHF. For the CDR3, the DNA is TGCGCCACCGGCCCACGACAGAAGGTTAAACCCCCCCATCAGCCCCAGCATTTT. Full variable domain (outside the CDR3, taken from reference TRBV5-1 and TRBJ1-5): KAGVTQTPRYLIKTRGQQVTLSCSPISGHRSVSWYQQTPGQGLQFLFEYFSETQRNKGNFPGRFSGRQFSNSRSEMNVSTLELGDSALYLCATGPRQKVKPPHQPQHFGDGTRLSIL.